This T cell receptor beta chain was sequenced in a study of blood T cell repertoires in COVID-19. About the study: Both acute and convalescent COVID-19 samples were obtained from the United States, Italy and Spain.

In the original workflow: Reference gene primer amplification yielded estimated nucleated cell counts. Repertoires were generated with immunoSEQ multiplex PCR, while TCRdb's copy carries only in-frame clones and drops some. V and J calls and clone size are those listed in that table; D and trimming were worked out from the DNA. Here the sample spans 45,000 to 55,000 clones, about 82% being singletons. The sequencing input was peripheral blood. The sequence derives from a man aged 65 to 79 with active COVID-19.

The CDR3 spells CASSLPTGIDYGYTF. Here the CDR3 DNA reads TGTGCCAGCAGCCTGCCGACAGGGATCGACTATGGCTACACCTTC. The chain links TRBV5-6 to TRBJ1-2, with 7 bases fitting TRBD1. There are 15 residues in the CDR3. The trim removed 4 bases at V and 3 bases at J, leaving 9 bases unmatched. Germline CDR1 reads SGHDT; CDR2 reads YYEEEE.